Listed below are T cell receptor beta chains from one sample, sequenced in a study of T cell repertoires in cytomegalovirus infection. MiXCR, run by TCRdb on the reads, gives a single entry per CDR3 protein. The data contain 560,000 or so distinct CDR3 sequences, approximately 16% of them seen just once; the ten biggest clones take up about 24%. Input material: CD8+ T cells from PBMCs. These receptors originate from a human donor in good health (CMV status not recorded). Some clones in this sample may be carry-over from other donors' samples. The CDR3 runs from the conserved cysteine through the conserved F or W. The order of the fields is V gene, J gene, D gene, clone size, CDR3 DNA, CDR3 protein. The D gene is left open where the match is weak. Clone size, where shown, is once, few, many, or a class for clones that have expanded.

TRBV5-6	TRBJ1-5	TRBD1	NA	TGTGCCAGCAGTCGAGGGCGGGACAGGGGGCGCAGAGATCAGCCCCAGCATTTT	CASSRGRDRGRRDQPQHF
TRBV28	TRBJ2-1	NA	many	TGTGCCAGCAGTTTTACGACTAGACTTTCCTACAATGAGCAGTTCTTC	CASSFTTRLSYNEQFF
TRBV27	TRBJ1-4	TRBD1	NA	TGTGCCAGCAGTGGACCGGGACAGGGGGCATCTGTTGAAAAACTGTTTTTT	CASSGPGQGASVEKLFF
TRBV29-1	TRBJ1-1	NA	NA	TGCAGCGTTCCCGCCCAGGGTGAAGCTTTCTTT	CSVPAQGEAFF
TRBV20-1	TRBJ2-7	TRBD2	NA	TGCAGTGCTAGTGGTCCAGCGGGAGGGTACGAGCAGTACTTC	CSASGPAGGYEQYF
TRBV28	TRBJ2-1	NA	few	TGTGCCAGCAAGAAGGGATCCTACAATGAGCAGTTCTTC	CASKKGSYNEQFF
TRBV6-2/TRBV6-3	TRBJ2-5	NA	few	TGTGCCAGCAGTTACAGGACCCGTTGGCCCCAGTACTTC	CASSYRTRWPQYF
TRBV3-1	TRBJ2-3	TRBD2	few	TGTGCCAGCAGCCAAGTCCTAGCGGGAAAGGGTGATACGCAGTATTTT	CASSQVLAGKGDTQYF
TRBV24-1	TRBJ2-5	NA	NA	TGTGCCACCAGCGCAGGGGCCTATCAAGAGACCCAGTACTTC	CATSAGAYQETQYF
TRBV7-9	TRBJ1-4	TRBD1	few	TGTGCCAGCAGCTTAAACCTTGTGACAGGGGGCGAAAAACTGTTTTTT	CASSLNLVTGGEKLFF
TRBV7-9	TRBJ2-3	NA	many	TGTGCCAGCAGCTCCCTGGATCGCGGGGACACAGATACGCAGTATTTT	CASSSLDRGDTDTQYF